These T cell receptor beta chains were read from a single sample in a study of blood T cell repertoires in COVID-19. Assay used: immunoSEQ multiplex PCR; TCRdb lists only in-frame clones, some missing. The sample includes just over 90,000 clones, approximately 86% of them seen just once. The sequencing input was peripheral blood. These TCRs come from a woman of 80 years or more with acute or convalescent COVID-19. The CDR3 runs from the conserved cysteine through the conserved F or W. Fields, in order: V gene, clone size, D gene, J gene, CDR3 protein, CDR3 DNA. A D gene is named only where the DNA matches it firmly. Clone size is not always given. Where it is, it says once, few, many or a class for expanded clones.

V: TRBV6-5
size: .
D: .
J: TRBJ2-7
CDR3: CASRAGSPGYEQYF
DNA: TGTGCCAGCAGGGCGGGCTCCCCGGGGTACGAGCAGTACTTC

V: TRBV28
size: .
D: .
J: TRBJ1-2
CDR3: CASSQIRRGYTF
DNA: TGTGCCAGCAGCCAGATAAGGAGGGGCTACACCTTC

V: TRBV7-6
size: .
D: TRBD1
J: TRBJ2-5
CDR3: CASSLTGGSSETQYF
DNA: TGTGCCAGCAGCCTCACAGGGGGCAGTTCAGAGACCCAGTACTTC

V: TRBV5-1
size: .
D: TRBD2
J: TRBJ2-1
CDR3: CASSLEWTGGGKGQFF
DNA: TGCGCCAGCAGCTTGGAGTGGACTGGCGGGGGGAAAGGGCAGTTCTTC

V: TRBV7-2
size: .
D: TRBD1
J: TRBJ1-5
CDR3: CASSLGWTGSTAQHF
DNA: TGTGCCAGCAGCTTAGGCTGGACAGGGTCGACGGCCCAGCATTTT

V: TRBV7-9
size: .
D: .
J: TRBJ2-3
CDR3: CASSRNSDTQYF
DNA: TGTGCCAGCAGCCGCAATAGTGATACGCAGTATTTT

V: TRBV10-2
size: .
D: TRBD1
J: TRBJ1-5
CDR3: CASRDRGLGNQPQHF
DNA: TGCGCCAGCAGAGACAGGGGGCTGGGAAATCAGCCCCAGCATTTT

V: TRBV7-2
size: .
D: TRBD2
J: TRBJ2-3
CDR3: CASSLDGGAGRDTQYF
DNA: TGTGCCAGCAGCTTAGACGGGGGGGCAGGGAGAGATACGCAGTATTTT

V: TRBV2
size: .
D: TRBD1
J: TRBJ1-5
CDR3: CASSERQGAYQPQHF
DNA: TGTGCCAGCAGCGAAAGACAGGGGGCTTATCAGCCCCAGCATTTT

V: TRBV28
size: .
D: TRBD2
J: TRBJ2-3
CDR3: CASSRAGISTDTQYF
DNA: TGTGCCAGCAGTCGAGCGGGGATAAGCACAGATACGCAGTATTTT

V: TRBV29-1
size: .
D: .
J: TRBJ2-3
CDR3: CSVLGAERLYTDTQYF
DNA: TGCAGCGTCCTAGGGGCAGAGCGACTCTACACAGATACGCAGTATTTT

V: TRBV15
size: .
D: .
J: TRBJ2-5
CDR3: CATSVEGAQETQYF
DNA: TGTGCCACCAGCGTAGAAGGGGCCCAAGAGACCCAGTACTTC

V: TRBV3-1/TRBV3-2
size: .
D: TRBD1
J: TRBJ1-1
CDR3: CASSLGTRQGRQAFF
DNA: TGTGCCAGCAGCCTCGGCACCCGACAGGGGCGGCAAGCTTTCTTT

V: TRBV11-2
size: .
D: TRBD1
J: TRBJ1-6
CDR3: CASSANQGQGLSTPLHF
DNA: TGTGCCAGCAGCGCCAACCAGGGACAGGGGTTGTCGACACCCCTCCACTTT

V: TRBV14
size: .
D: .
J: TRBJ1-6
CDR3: CASSQERGGYSPLHF
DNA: TGTGCCAGCAGCCAAGAACGGGGGGGATACTCACCCCTCCACTTT

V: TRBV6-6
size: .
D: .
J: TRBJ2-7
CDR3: CASRQGSYEQYF
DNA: TGTGCCAGCAGGCAGGGTTCCTACGAGCAGTACTTC

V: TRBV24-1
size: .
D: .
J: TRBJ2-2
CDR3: CATAAGNPGELFF
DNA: TGTGCCACCGCAGCAGGGAACCCCGGGGAGCTGTTTTTT

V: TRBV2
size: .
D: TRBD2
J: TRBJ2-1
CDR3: CASISGTNYNEQFF
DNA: TGTGCCAGCATCTCCGGGACTAACTACAATGAGCAGTTCTTC

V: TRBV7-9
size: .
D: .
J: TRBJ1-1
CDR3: CASSREQGVTEAFF
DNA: TGTGCCAGCAGCAGAGAACAGGGAGTAACTGAAGCTTTCTTT

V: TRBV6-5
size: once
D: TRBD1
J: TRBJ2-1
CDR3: CASSNRGPYEQFF
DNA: TGTGCCAGCAGCAACAGGGGGCCTTATGAGCAGTTCTTC

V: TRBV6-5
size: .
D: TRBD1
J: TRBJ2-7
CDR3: CASSYGTGWGREQYF
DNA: TGTGCCAGCAGTTACGGGACAGGGTGGGGTCGCGAGCAGTACTTC

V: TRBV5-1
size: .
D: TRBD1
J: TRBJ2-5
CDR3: CASSFKGTVGEETQYF
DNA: TGCGCCAGCAGCTTTAAAGGGACAGTTGGTGAGGAGACCCAGTACTTC

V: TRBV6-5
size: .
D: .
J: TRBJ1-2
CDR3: CASSYWEGAGGYTF
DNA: TGTGCCAGCAGTTACTGGGAGGGTGCGGGGGGCTACACCTTC

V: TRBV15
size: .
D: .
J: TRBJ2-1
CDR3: CATSRDRGDYNEQFF
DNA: TGTGCCACCAGCAGAGACAGGGGGGATTACAATGAGCAGTTCTTC

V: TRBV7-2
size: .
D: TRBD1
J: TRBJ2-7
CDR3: CASSLAGQGVLYF
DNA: TGTGCCAGCAGCTTAGCCGGACAGGGGGTTTTGTACTTC

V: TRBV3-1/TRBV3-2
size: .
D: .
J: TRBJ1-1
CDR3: CATFGGSNTEAFF
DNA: TGTGCCACCTTCGGGGGAAGCAACACTGAAGCTTTCTTT

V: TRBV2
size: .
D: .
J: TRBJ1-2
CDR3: CASWVYQGSPYGYTF
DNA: TGTGCCAGCTGGGTATATCAGGGTAGTCCCTATGGCTACACCTTC

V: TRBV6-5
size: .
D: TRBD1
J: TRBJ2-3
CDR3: CASSFYQGQGTDTQYF
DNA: TGTGCCAGCAGTTTTTACCAGGGACAGGGGACAGATACGCAGTATTTT

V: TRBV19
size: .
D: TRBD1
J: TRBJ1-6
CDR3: CASSVRDRGSPLHF
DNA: TGTGCCAGTAGTGTCCGGGACAGGGGTTCACCCCTCCACTTT

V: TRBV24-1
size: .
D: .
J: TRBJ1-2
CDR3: CATSDLTAYGYTF
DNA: TGTGCCACCAGTGATTTGACAGCCTATGGCTACACCTTC

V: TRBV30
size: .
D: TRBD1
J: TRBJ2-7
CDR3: CAWSPTRDRGHEQYF
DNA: TGTGCCTGGAGCCCAACCCGGGACAGGGGTCACGAGCAGTACTTC

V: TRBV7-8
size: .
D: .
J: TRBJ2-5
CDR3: CASSSLAGQETQYF
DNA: TGTGCCAGCAGCTCGCTGGCAGGCCAAGAGACCCAGTACTTC

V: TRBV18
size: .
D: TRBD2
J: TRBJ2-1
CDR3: CASSPGLAGNNEQFF
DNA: TGTGCCAGCTCACCAGGCCTAGCGGGGAACAATGAGCAGTTCTTC

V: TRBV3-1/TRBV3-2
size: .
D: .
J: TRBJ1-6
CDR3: CASSLPGNSPLHF
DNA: TGTGCCAGCAGCCTCCCCGGTAATTCACCCCTCCACTTT

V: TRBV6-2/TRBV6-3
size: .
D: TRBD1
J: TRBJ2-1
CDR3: CASSYYRGSYNEQFF
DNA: TGTGCCAGCAGTTACTACAGGGGATCCTACAATGAGCAGTTCTTC

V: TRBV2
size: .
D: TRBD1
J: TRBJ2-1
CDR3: CASMSDRDNEQFF
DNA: TGTGCCAGCATGTCAGACAGGGACAATGAGCAGTTCTTC

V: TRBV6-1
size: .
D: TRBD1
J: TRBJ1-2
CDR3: CASSEPPGQDPYGYTF
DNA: TGTGCCAGCAGCGAACCCCCGGGACAGGACCCCTATGGCTACACCTTC

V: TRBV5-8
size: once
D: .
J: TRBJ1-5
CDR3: CASSLGSYSNQPQHF
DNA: TGTGCCAGCAGCCTAGGGAGCTATAGCAATCAGCCCCAGCATTTT

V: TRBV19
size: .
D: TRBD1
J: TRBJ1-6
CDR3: CASSSTGAPDNSPLHF
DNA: TGTGCCAGTAGTAGTACAGGGGCCCCGGATAATTCACCCCTCCACTTT

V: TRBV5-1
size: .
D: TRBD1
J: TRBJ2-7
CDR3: CASSFRQGLGEQYF
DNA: TGCGCCAGCAGCTTCCGACAGGGCCTGGGGGAGCAGTACTTC

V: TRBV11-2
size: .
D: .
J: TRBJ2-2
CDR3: CASSLVAGYTGELFF
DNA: TGTGCCAGCAGCTTAGTGGCAGGGTACACCGGGGAGCTGTTTTTT

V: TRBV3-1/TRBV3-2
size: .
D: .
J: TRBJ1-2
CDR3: CASSQDPVGYTF
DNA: TGTGCCAGCAGCCAAGATCCAGTTGGCTACACCTTC

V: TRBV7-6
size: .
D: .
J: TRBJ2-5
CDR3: CASSSLGGETQYF
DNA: TGTGCCAGCAGCTCCCTCGGGGGAGAGACCCAGTACTTC

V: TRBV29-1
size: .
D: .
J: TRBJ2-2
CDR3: CSVLGPGHTGELFF
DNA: TGCAGCGTTCTCGGGCCAGGGCACACCGGGGAGCTGTTTTTT

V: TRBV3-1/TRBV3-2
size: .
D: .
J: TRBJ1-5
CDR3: CASSRTWNQPQHF
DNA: TGTGCCAGCAGCCGGACATGGAATCAGCCCCAGCATTTT

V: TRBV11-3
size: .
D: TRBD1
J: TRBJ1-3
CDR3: CASSRTGGSAGNTIYF
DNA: TGTGCCAGCAGCCGCACAGGGGGTTCGGCAGGAAACACCATATATTTT

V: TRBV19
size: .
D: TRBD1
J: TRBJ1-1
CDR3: CASSIGTGGAGTEAFF
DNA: TGTGCCAGTAGTATAGGGACAGGGGGCGCGGGCACTGAAGCTTTCTTT

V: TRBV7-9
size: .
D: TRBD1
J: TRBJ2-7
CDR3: CASSPGQGGSYEQYF
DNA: TGTGCCAGCAGCCCCGGACAGGGAGGTTCCTACGAGCAGTACTTC

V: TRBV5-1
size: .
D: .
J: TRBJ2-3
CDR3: CASSLGSGFLTDTQYF
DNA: TGCGCCAGCAGCTTGGGTTCCGGGTTCCTCACAGATACGCAGTATTTT

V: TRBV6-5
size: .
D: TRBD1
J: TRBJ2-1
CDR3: CASTPGQGIYNEQFF
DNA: TGTGCCAGCACCCCGGGACAGGGGATCTACAATGAGCAGTTCTTC

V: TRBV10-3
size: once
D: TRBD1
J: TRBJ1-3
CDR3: CAIMGTASGNTIYF
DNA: TGTGCCATCATGGGGACAGCATCTGGAAACACCATATATTTT

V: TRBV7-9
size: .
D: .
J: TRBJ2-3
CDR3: CASSPLGGSTDTQYF
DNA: TGTGCCAGCAGCCCCCTCGGCGGTAGCACAGATACGCAGTATTTT

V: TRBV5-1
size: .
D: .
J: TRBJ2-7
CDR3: CASSSQGYDEQYF
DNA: TGCGCCAGCAGCTCCCAGGGGTACGACGAGCAGTACTTC

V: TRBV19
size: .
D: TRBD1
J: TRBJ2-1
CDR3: CASSIRSQGAISSYNEQFF
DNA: TGTGCCAGTAGTATAAGGTCCCAGGGGGCGATAAGCTCCTACAATGAGCAGTTCTTC

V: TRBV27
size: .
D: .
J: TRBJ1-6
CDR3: CASSFGGRNSPLHF
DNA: TGTGCCAGCAGTTTCGGGGGGAGGAATTCACCCCTCCACTTT

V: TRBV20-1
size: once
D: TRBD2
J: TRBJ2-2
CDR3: CSASKTSGGAYTGELFF
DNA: TGCAGTGCTAGTAAGACTAGCGGGGGGGCGTACACCGGGGAGCTGTTTTTT

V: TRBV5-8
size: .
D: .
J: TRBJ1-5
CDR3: CASSLYIDQPQHF
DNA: TGTGCCAGCAGCTTGTATATCGATCAGCCCCAGCATTTT

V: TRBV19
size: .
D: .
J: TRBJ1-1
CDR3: CASSIVRAFGNTEAFF
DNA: TGTGCCAGTAGTATAGTGAGGGCGTTCGGGAACACTGAAGCTTTCTTT